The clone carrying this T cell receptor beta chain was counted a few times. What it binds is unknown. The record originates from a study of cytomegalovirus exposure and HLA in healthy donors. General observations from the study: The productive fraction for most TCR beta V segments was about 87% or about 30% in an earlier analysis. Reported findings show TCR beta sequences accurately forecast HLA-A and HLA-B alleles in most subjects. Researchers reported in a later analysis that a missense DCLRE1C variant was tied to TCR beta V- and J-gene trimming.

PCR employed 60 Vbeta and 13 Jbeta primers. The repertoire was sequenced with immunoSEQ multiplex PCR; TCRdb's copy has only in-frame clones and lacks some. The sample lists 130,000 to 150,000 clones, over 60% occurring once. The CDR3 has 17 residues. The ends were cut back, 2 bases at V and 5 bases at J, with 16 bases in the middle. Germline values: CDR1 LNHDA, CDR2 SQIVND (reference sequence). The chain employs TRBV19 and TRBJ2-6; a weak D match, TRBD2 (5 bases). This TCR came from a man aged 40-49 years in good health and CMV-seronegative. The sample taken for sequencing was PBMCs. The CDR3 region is CASSILRSTGRANVLTF. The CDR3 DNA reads TGTGCCAGTAGTATACTAAGGTCTACGGGAAGGGCCAACGTCCTGACTTTC.